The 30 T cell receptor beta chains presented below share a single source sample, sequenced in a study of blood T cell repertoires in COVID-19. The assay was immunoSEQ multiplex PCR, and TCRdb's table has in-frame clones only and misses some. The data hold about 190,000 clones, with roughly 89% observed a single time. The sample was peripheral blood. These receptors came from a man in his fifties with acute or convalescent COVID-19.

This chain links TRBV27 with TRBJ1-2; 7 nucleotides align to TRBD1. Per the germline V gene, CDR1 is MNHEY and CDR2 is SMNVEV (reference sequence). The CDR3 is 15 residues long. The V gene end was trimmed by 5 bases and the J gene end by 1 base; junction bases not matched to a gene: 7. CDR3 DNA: TGTGCCAGCAGTCCCGGGCAGGGGGTTAACTATGGCTACACCTTC. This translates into CASSPGQGVNYGYTF.

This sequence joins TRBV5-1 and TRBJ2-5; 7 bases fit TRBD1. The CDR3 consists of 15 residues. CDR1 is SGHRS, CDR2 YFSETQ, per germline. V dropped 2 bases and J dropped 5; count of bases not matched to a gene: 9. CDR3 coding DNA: TGCGCCAGCAGCTTTAGAGGGGGCGGGTTGGAGACCCAGTACTTC. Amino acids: CASSFRGGGLETQYF.

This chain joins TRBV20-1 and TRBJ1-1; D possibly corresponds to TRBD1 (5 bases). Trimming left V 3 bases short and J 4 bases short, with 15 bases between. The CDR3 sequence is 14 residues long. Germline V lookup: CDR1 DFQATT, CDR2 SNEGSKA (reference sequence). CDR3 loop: CSASRGPWVTEAFF. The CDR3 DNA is TGCAGTGCTAGTAGGGGTCCCTGGGTCACTGAAGCTTTCTTT.

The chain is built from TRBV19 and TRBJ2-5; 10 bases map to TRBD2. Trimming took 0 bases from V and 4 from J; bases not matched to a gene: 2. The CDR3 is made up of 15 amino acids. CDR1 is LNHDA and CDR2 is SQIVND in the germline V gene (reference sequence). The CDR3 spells CASSIERTSGETQYF. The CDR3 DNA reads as TGTGCCAGTAGTATAGAAAGGACTAGCGGAGAGACCCAGTACTTC.

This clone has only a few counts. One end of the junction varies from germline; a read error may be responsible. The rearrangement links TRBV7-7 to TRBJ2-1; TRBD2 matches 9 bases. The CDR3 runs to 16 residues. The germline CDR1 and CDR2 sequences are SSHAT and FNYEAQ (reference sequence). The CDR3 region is CASSPGLARSYNEQFF. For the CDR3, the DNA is TGTGCTAGCAGCCCAGGACTAGCGCGATCCTACAATGAGCAGTTCTTC.

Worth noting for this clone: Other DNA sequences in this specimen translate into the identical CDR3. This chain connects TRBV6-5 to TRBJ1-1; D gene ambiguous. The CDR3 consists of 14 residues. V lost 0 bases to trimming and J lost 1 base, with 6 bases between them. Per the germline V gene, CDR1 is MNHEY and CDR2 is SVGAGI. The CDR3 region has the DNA TGTGCCAGCAGTTACTCCACAGAGAACACTGAAGCTTTCTTT. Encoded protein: CASSYSTENTEAFF.

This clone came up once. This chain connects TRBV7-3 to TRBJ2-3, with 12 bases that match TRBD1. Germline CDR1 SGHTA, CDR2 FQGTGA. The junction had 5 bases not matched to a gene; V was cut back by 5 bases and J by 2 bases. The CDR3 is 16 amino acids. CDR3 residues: CASSLRDRGLTDTQYF. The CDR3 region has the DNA TGTGCCAGCAGCCTCCGGGACAGGGGGCTCACAGATACGCAGTATTTT.

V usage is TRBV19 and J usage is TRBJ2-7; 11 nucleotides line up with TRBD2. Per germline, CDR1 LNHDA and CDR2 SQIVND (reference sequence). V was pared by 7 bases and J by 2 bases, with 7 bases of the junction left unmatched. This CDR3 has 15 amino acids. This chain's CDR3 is CASKTTSGTTYEQYF. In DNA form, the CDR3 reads TGTGCCAGTAAAACGACTAGCGGGACTACCTACGAGCAGTACTTC.

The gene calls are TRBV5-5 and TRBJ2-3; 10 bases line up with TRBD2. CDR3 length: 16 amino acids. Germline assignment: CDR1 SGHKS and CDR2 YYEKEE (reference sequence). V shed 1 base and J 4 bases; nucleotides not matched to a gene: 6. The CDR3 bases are TGTGCCAGCAGCTTGCGAGGGCTAGCGGGAGCAGATACGCAGTATTTT. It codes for CASSLRGLAGADTQYF.

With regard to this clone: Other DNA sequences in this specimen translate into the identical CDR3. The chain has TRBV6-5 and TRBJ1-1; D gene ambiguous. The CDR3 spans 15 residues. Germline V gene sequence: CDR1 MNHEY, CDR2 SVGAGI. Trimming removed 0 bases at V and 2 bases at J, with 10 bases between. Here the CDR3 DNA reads TGTGCCAGCAGTTACTCGGCCGGGGTAAACACTGAAGCTTTCTTT. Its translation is CASSYSAGVNTEAFF.

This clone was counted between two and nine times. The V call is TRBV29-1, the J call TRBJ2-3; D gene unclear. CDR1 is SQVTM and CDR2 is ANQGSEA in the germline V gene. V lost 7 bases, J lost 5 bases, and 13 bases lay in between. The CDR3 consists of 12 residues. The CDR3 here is CSAYHLEDTQYF. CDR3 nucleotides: TGCAGCGCCTATCATTTAGAAGATACGCAGTATTTT.

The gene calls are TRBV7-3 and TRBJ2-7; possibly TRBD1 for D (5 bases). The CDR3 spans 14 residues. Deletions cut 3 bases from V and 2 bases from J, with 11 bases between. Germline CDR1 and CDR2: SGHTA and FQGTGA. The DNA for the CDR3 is TGTGCCAGCAGCTTCACAGGCGGCACCTACGAGCAGTACTTC. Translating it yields CASSFTGGTYEQYF.

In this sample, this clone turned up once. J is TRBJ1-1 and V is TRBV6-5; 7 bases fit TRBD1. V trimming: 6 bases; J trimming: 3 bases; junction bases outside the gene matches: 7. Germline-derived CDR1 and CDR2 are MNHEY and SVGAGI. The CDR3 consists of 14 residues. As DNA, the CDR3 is TGTGCCAGCAGAGACAGGGTGGGTGACACTGAAGCTTTCTTT. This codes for CASRDRVGDTEAFF.

This CDR3 reads CASSSRADYTDTQYF. The CDR3 nucleotides read TGTGCCAGCAGTTCCCGAGCAGACTACACAGATACGCAGTATTTT. V is TRBV6-5 and J is TRBJ2-3; possibly TRBD2 for D (5 bases). The CDR3 length is 15 residues. The V and J ends lost 4 bases and 2 bases respectively, with 13 bases between them. CDR1 and CDR2 (germline): MNHEY, SVGAGI.

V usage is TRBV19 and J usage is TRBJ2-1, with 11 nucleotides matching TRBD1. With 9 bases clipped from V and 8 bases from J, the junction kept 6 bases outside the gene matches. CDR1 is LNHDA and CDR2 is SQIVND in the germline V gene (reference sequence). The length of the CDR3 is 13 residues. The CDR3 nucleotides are TGTGCCAGCTCGGGACAGGGGGAAGATGAGCAGTTCTTC. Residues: CASSGQGEDEQFF. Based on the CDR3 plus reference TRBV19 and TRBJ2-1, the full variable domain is DGGITQSPKYLFRKEGQNVTLSCEQNLNHDAMYWYRQDPGQGLRLIYYSQIVNDFQKGDIAEGYSVSREKKESFPLTVTSAQKNPTAFYLCASSGQGEDEQFFGPGTRLTVL.

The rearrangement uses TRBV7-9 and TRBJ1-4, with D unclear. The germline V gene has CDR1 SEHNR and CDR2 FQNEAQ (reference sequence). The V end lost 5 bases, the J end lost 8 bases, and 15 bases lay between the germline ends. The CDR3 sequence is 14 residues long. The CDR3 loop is CASSRSNWEEKLFF. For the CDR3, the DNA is TGTGCCAGCAGCCGCAGTAATTGGGAGGAAAAACTGTTTTTT.

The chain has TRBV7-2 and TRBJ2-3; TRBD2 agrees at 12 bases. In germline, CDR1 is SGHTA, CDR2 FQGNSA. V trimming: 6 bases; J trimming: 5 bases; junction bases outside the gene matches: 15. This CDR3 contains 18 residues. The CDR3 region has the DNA TGTGCCAGCAGAACTCACCGCCCTAGCGGGGGGGTTGAAGATACGCAGTATTTT. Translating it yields CASRTHRPSGGVEDTQYF.

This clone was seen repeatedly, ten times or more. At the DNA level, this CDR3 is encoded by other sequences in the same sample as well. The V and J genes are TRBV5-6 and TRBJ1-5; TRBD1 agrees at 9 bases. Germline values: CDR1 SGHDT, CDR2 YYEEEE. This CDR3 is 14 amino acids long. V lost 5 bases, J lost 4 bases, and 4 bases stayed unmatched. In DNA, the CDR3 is TGTGCCAGCAGTTACAGGGGGCTGAATCAGCCCCAGCATTTT. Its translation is CASSYRGLNQPQHF. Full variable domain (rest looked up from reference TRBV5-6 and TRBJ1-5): DAGVTQSPTHLIKTRGQQVTLRCSPKSGHDTVSWYQQALGQGPQFIFQYYEEEERQRGNFPDRFSGHQFPNYSSELNVNALLLGDSALYLCASSYRGLNQPQHFGDGTRLSIL.

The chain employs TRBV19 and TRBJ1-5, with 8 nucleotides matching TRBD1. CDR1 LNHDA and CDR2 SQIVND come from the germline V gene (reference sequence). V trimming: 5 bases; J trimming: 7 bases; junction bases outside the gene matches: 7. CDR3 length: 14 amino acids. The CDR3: CASSRTGGGQPQHF. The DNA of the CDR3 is TGTGCCAGTAGTCGCACAGGGGGAGGGCAGCCCCAGCATTTT.

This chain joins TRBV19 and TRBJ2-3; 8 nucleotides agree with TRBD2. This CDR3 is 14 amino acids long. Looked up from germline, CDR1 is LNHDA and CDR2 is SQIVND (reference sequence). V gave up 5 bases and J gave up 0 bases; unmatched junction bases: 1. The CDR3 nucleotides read TGTGCCAGTAGTTTAGCGGGGAGCACAGATACGCAGTATTTT. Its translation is CASSLAGSTDTQYF.

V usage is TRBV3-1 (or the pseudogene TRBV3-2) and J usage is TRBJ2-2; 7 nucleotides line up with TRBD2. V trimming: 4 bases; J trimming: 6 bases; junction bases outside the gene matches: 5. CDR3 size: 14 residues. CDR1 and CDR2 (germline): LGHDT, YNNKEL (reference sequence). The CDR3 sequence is CASSPLGGAGELFF. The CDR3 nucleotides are TGTGCCAGCAGCCCATTGGGGGGGGCCGGGGAGCTGTTTTTT.

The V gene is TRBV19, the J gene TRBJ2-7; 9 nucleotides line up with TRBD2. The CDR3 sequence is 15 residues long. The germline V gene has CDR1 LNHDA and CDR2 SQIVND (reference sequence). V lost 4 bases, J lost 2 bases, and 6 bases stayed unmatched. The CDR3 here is CASSSLAGATYEQYF. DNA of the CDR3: TGTGCCAGTAGTAGTTTAGCGGGAGCAACCTACGAGCAGTACTTC.

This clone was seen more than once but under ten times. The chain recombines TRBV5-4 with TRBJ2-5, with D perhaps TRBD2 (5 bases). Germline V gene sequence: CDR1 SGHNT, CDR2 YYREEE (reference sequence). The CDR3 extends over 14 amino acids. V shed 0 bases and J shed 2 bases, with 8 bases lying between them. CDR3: CASSLVTRQETQYF. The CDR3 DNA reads TGTGCCAGCAGCTTGGTAACTAGACAAGAGACCCAGTACTTC.

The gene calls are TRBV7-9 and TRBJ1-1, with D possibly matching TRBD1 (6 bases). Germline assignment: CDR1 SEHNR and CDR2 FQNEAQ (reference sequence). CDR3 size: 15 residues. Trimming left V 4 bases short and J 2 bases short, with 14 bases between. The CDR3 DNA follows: TGTGCCAGCAGCTATCCGCGGGGGGCAAACACTGAAGCTTTCTTT. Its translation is CASSYPRGANTEAFF.

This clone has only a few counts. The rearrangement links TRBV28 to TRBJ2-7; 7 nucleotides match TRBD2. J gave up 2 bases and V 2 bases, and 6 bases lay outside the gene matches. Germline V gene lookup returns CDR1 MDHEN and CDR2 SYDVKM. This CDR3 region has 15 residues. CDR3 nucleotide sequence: TGTGCCAGCAGTTTAGGGGGGGGAAAACCCTACGAGCAGTACTTC. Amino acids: CASSLGGGKPYEQYF.

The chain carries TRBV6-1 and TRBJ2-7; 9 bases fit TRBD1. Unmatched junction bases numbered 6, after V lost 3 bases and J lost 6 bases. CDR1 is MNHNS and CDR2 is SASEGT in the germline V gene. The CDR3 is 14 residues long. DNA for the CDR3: TGTGCCAGCAGTGAGGTGGGACAGGGATTCGAGCAGTACTTC. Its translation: CASSEVGQGFEQYF.

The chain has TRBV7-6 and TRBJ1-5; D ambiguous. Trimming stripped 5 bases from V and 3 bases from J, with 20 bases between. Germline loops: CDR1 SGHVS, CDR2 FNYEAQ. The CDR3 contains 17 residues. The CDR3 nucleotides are TGTGCCAGCAGCCCAATATTGGGGAGTTTGTCCAATCAGCCCCAGCATTTT. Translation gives CASSPILGSLSNQPQHF.

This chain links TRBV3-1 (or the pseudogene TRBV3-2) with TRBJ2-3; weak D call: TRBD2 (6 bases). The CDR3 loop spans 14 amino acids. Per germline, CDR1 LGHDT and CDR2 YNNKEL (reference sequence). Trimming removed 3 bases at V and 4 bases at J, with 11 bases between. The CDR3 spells CASSHTSSPDTQYF. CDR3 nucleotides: TGTGCCAGCAGCCATACTAGCTCTCCAGATACGCAGTATTTT.

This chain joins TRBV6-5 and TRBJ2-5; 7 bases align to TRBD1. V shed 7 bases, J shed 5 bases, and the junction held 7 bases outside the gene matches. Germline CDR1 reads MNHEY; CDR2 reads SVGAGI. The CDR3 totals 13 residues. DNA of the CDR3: TGTGCCAGCACCCAGACAGGGTCTGAGACCCAGTACTTC. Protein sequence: CASTQTGSETQYF.

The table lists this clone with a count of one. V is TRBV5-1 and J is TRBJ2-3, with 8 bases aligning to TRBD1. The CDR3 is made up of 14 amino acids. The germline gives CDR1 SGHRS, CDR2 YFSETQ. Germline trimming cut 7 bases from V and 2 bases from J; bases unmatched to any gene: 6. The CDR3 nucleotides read TGCGCCAGCCAGCACAGGGGGATCACAGATACGCAGTATTTT. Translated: CASQHRGITDTQYF.